These T cell receptor beta chains were read from a single sample in a study of cytomegalovirus exposure and HLA in healthy donors. Profiling relied on immunoSEQ multiplex PCR, and the TCRdb table lists in-frame clones only, not all of them. The repertoire holds fewer than 250,000 clones, more than 60% seen once, with about 0.2% in the top ten. The sequenced sample was PBMCs. These receptors were obtained from a girl aged 2-10 years in good health and CMV-seronegative. Each CDR3 is given with its conserved first and last residue. The D gene is left open where the match is weak. Only part of the rows carry a size: once, few, many, or a class if the clone is expanded.

v_call,d_call,j_call,clone_size,cdr3_aa,cdr3_nt
TRBV9,-,TRBJ1-6,-,CASNTGSYNSPLHF,TGTGCCAGTAATACGGGCTCCTATAATTCACCCCTCCACTTT
TRBV5-1,TRBD1,TRBJ1-1,-,CASNSPGGLNTEAFF,TGCGCCAGCAACTCCCCAGGGGGGTTGAACACTGAAGCTTTCTTT
TRBV2,-,TRBJ1-2,-,CASRREGYGYTF,TGTGCCAGCAGACGCGAGGGCTATGGCTACACCTTC
TRBV15,TRBD1,TRBJ2-2,-,CATSRGPGQAAGELFF,TGTGCCACCAGCAGAGGGCCGGGACAGGCGGCCGGGGAGCTGTTTTTT
TRBV6-1,TRBD1,TRBJ1-5,-,CASTGDRLNQPQHF,TGTGCCAGCACCGGGGACAGGCTCAATCAGCCCCAGCATTTT
TRBV18,TRBD2,TRBJ2-1,-,CASSSQLAGIHNEQFF,TGTGCCAGCTCAAGCCAGCTAGCGGGAATTCACAATGAGCAGTTCTTC
TRBV5-1,TRBD1,TRBJ2-5,-,CASSLEGQGAETQYF,TGCGCCAGCAGCTTGGAGGGACAGGGAGCGGAGACCCAGTACTTC
TRBV11-2,TRBD2,TRBJ2-7,once,CASSPGGDEQYF,TGTGCCAGCAGCCCGGGGGGGGACGAGCAGTACTTC
TRBV15,TRBD1,TRBJ1-1,-,CATSRDGTGNTEAFF,TGTGCCACCAGCAGAGATGGGACAGGGAACACTGAAGCTTTCTTT
TRBV5-5,TRBD1,TRBJ1-1,-,CASSWGTGGITEAFF,TGTGCCAGCAGCTGGGGAACAGGGGGCATCACTGAAGCTTTCTTT
TRBV19,TRBD1,TRBJ1-1,once,CASSRGRDTEAFF,TGTGCCAGTAGCAGGGGGCGGGACACTGAAGCTTTCTTT
TRBV7-7,TRBD1,TRBJ1-4,-,CASSPHRDREVGEPTNEKLFF,TGTGCCAGCAGCCCTCACCGGGACAGGGAGGTAGGCGAGCCAACTAATGAAAAACTGTTTTTT
TRBV27,-,TRBJ1-1,-,CASSFGGSAEAFF,TGTGCCAGCAGTTTCGGGGGGTCGGCTGAAGCTTTCTTT
TRBV9,-,TRBJ1-3,-,CASSGRFNMVGNTIYF,TGTGCCAGCAGCGGCCGTTTTAACATGGTCGGAAACACCATATATTTT
TRBV9,-,TRBJ2-7,-,CASSAGLGRSYEQYF,TGTGCCAGCAGCGCAGGGTTAGGTCGCTCCTACGAGCAGTACTTC
TRBV5-8,-,TRBJ2-2,-,CASSLWVPGTGELFF,TGTGCCAGCAGCTTGTGGGTCCCGGGCACCGGGGAGCTGTTTTTT
TRBV5-4,-,TRBJ2-6,few,CASSLGRTAGANVLTF,TGTGCCAGCAGCTTGGGTAGGACAGCTGGGGCCAACGTCCTGACTTTC
TRBV4-1,-,TRBJ1-2,-,CASSQGVAGGYGYTF,TGCGCCAGCAGCCAAGGTGTTGCCGGCGGCTATGGCTACACCTTC
TRBV27,TRBD2,TRBJ2-7,-,CASSLSGRGVSYEQYF,TGTGCCAGCAGTCTAAGCGGGAGAGGGGTGTCCTACGAGCAGTACTTC
TRBV6-1,TRBD2,TRBJ2-3,-,CASSVSGGTDTQYF,TGTGCCAGCAGTGTTAGCGGGGGCACAGATACGCAGTATTTT
TRBV9,-,TRBJ1-4,-,CASSVGSGATNEKLFF,TGTGCCAGCAGCGTAGGAAGCGGCGCAACTAATGAAAAACTGTTTTTT
TRBV4-1,-,TRBJ2-1,-,CASRQTNNNEQFF,TGCGCCAGCAGACAAACAAATAACAATGAGCAGTTCTTC
TRBV6-5,-,TRBJ2-2,-,CASTLRGNTGELFF,TGTGCCAGCACCCTCCGGGGGAACACCGGGGAGCTGTTTTTT
TRBV7-2,TRBD2,TRBJ2-1,-,CASRGRGGAFEQFF,TGTGCCAGCAGGGGTCGGGGGGGGGCGTTTGAGCAGTTCTTC
TRBV10-3,-,TRBJ2-1,-,CAFKGFTNEQFF,TGTGCCTTTAAGGGGTTTACGAATGAGCAGTTCTTC
TRBV7-9,-,TRBJ1-4,-,CASSTGPPNEKLFF,TGTGCCAGCAGCACAGGGCCCCCCAATGAAAAACTGTTTTTT
TRBV19,TRBD1,TRBJ1-5,-,CATTGTGGGQPQHF,TGTGCCACCACAGGGACAGGGGGCGGTCAGCCCCAGCATTTT
TRBV10-1,-,TRBJ2-3,few,CASSESWGDTQYF,TGCGCCAGCAGTGAGTCCTGGGGAGACACGCAGTATTTT
TRBV4-1,TRBD1,TRBJ1-2,-,CASSHPRTGDYGYTF,TGCGCCAGCAGCCACCCCCGGACAGGGGACTATGGCTACACCTTC
TRBV4-1,-,TRBJ1-2,-,CASSQEPGFYGYTF,TGCGCCAGCAGCCAAGAACCAGGGTTCTATGGCTACACCTTC
TRBV5-1,TRBD2,TRBJ2-1,-,CASSLLAGGVYNEQFF,TGCGCCAGCAGCCTCCTAGCGGGAGGGGTCTACAATGAGCAGTTCTTC
TRBV5-1,TRBD1,TRBJ2-1,-,CASSPTGETYNEQFF,TGCGCCAGCAGCCCGACAGGGGAGACCTACAATGAGCAGTTCTTC
TRBV19,TRBD1,TRBJ2-2,-,CASSSGTGSGELFF,TGTGCCAGTAGCTCCGGGACAGGGTCCGGGGAGCTGTTTTTT
TRBV19,TRBD2,TRBJ2-3,-,CASSGSGTSTDTQYF,TGTGCCAGTAGTGGGAGCGGGACTAGCACAGATACGCAGTATTTT
TRBV5-6,-,TRBJ1-2,few,CASSVQRRDKYYGYTF,TGTGCCAGCAGCGTCCAACGTCGGGACAAGTACTATGGCTACACCTTC
TRBV18,TRBD1,TRBJ1-2,-,CASSPGQRYGYTF,TGTGCCAGCTCACCGGGACAGCGTTATGGCTACACCTTC
TRBV19,-,TRBJ1-5,-,CASSSHGYSNQPQHF,TGTGCCAGTAGTAGCCACGGGTATAGCAATCAGCCCCAGCATTTT
TRBV27,-,TRBJ1-1,-,CASSLSGGTEAFF,TGTGCCAGCAGTTTATCAGGGGGCACTGAAGCTTTCTTT
TRBV6-5,-,TRBJ2-1,once,CASRRAYNEQFF,TGTGCCAGCAGGCGGGCCTACAATGAGCAGTTCTTC
TRBV9,TRBD2,TRBJ2-7,-,CASSPRRESWKQYF,TGTGCCAGCAGCCCCAGGCGGGAGAGCTGGAAGCAGTACTTC
TRBV2,TRBD1,TRBJ1-2,few,CASSRQGVVLGYTF,TGTGCCAGCAGTAGACAGGGGGTAGTATTAGGCTACACCTTC
TRBV27,-,TRBJ1-5,-,CASSLKRGGGISNQPQHF,TGTGCCAGCAGTTTAAAACGTGGAGGAGGAATCAGCAATCAGCCCCAGCATTTT